The 22 T cell receptor beta chains below all came from one sample that was sequenced in a study of siplizumab effects on memory and regulatory T cells. Clones were sequenced by immunoSEQ multiplex PCR, and TCRdb holds only the in-frame ones, with some missing. The table has 100,000 to 120,000 clones, around nine tenths seen once. What was sequenced was CD4+ T cells sorted from blood. The receptors here all came from a human donor in good health.

The chain links TRBV11-2 to TRBJ2-3; D call uncertain. Germline V CDR1 and CDR2: SGHAT, FQNNGV. With 1 base removed from V and 0 bases from J, the gap between germline ends came to 5 bases. The CDR3 totals 14 residues. CDR3 region: CASSLVWSTDTQYF. CDR3 DNA sequence: TGTGCCAGCAGCTTAGTGTGGAGCACAGATACGCAGTATTTT. The whole variable domain, filled in from reference TRBV11-2 and TRBJ2-3, reads EAGVAQSPRYKIIEKRQSVAFWCNPISGHATLYWYQQILGQGPKLLIQFQNNGVVDDSQLPKDRFSAERLKGVDSTLKIQPAKLEDSAVYLCASSLVWSTDTQYFGPGTRLTVL.

In its sample, this clone was seen a few times. This sequence joins TRBV28 and TRBJ1-1; 9 nucleotides line up with TRBD1. Germline V CDR1 and CDR2: MDHEN, SYDVKM. The CDR3 extends over 14 amino acids. Losses at the gene ends were 4 bases for V and 0 bases for J; bases not matched to a gene: 0. Here the CDR3 DNA reads TGTGCCAGCAGTTGGGACAGGGTGAACACTGAAGCTTTCTTT. This sequence encodes CASSWDRVNTEAFF. The full variable domain, with the rest looked up from reference TRBV28 and TRBJ1-1, is DVKVTQSSRYLVKRTGEKVFLECVQDMDHENMFWYRQDPGLGLRLIYFSYDVKMKEKGDIPEGYSVSREKKERFSLILESASTNQTSMYLCASSWDRVNTEAFFGQGTRLTVV.

The J gene is TRBJ1-4, the V gene TRBV5-6; D gene unclear. Deletions cut 2 bases from V and 3 bases from J, with 17 bases between. The CDR3 has 17 residues. Germline V CDR1 and CDR2: SGHDT, YYEEEE. The chain's CDR3 is CASSFLDGFSANEKLFF. The CDR3 coding sequence is TGTGCCAGCAGCTTCCTTGATGGGTTCTCAGCTAATGAAAAACTGTTTTTT.

Here the CDR3 DNA reads TGCGCCAGCAGCACCCTACAGGGGGCCACCTACGAGCAGTACTTC. Its protein product is CASSTLQGATYEQYF. The chain uses TRBV5-1 and TRBJ2-7; 9 nucleotides align to TRBD1. This CDR3 comprises 15 residues. With V trimmed by 4 bases and J by 2 bases, 7 bases remained unmatched. Germline CDR1 SGHRS, CDR2 YFSETQ.

The chain links TRBV19 to TRBJ2-7; possible D gene TRBD2, 6 bases. This CDR3 is built from 15 residues. Trimming removed 8 bases at V and 0 bases at J, with 17 bases between. Germline V gives CDR1 LNHDA, CDR2 SQIVND (reference sequence). The CDR3 loop is CASAQGTVNSYEQYF. The CDR3 DNA is TGTGCCAGTGCACAAGGGACTGTCAACTCCTACGAGCAGTACTTC. The full variable domain, rest sourced from reference TRBV19 and TRBJ2-7, is DGGITQSPKYLFRKEGQNVTLSCEQNLNHDAMYWYRQDPGQGLRLIYYSQIVNDFQKGDIAEGYSVSREKKESFPLTVTSAQKNPTAFYLCASAQGTVNSYEQYFGPGTRLTVT.

The J gene is TRBJ2-7, the V gene TRBV5-1; D might be TRBD2 (6 bases). The CDR3 contains 15 residues. V was pared by 3 bases and J by 6 bases, with 19 bases between. CDR1 and CDR2 from the germline V gene are SGHRS and YFSETQ. CDR3 sequence: CASSWGGQTVLEQYF. CDR3 sequence (DNA): TGCGCCAGCAGCTGGGGAGGACAAACGGTCCTCGAGCAGTACTTC.

The V gene is TRBV25-1, the J gene TRBJ1-3; D is perhaps TRBD1 (6 bases). CDR3 length: 16 amino acids. Trimming left V 1 base short and J 0 bases short, with 10 bases between. CDR1 is MGHDK and CDR2 is SYGVNS in the germline V gene. CDR3 nucleotides: TGTGCCAGCAGTGAATTCGGGGGCCGCTCTGGAAACACCATATATTTT. Residues: CASSEFGGRSGNTIYF.

This clone was seen a few times. This chain joins TRBV13 and TRBJ2-7, with D tentatively TRBD1 (5 bases). With 6 bases removed from V and 1 base from J, the gap between germline ends came to 13 bases. CDR1 is PRHDT and CDR2 is FYEKMQ in the germline V gene (reference sequence). This CDR3 comprises 14 residues. This chain's CDR3 is CASSRGRPSYEQYF. CDR3 in DNA: TGTGCCAGCAGTAGGGGCCGGCCTTCCTACGAGCAGTACTTC.

The rearrangement joins TRBV7-2 to TRBJ2-7, with D hard to call. V lost 5 bases and J 5 bases, leaving 7 bases between the germline ends. This CDR3 has 11 amino acids. Looked up from germline, CDR1 is SGHTA and CDR2 is FQGNSA. The CDR3 region is CASSLINEQYF. The DNA for the CDR3 is TGTGCCAGCAGCCTAATAAACGAGCAGTACTTC.

V is TRBV7-9 and J is TRBJ1-1, with 9 bases aligning to TRBD1. The CDR3 extends over 16 amino acids. The germline CDR1 and CDR2 sequences are SEHNR and FQNEAQ (reference sequence). The V and J ends lost 3 bases and 6 bases, in that order; junction bases with no gene match: 11. The CDR3 DNA is TGTGCCAGCAGCTTGTTTATCACAGGGGGCAGGGCTGAAGCTTTCTTT. It yields the protein CASSLFITGGRAEAFF.

V is TRBV7-2 and J is TRBJ1-3; possibly TRBD1 for D (5 bases). This CDR3 comprises 15 residues. Germline V gene data show CDR1 as SGHTA and CDR2 as FQGNSA. V was shortened by 4 bases and J by 4 bases, with 14 bases between the two germline ends. The CDR3 region has the DNA TGTGCCAGCAGCTCATCGGGGGGTGGAGGAAACACCATATATTTT. Protein: CASSSSGGGGNTIYF. The complete variable domain, with remaining parts taken from reference TRBV7-2 and TRBJ1-3, reads GAGVSQSPSNKVTEKGKDVELRCDPISGHTALYWYRQSLGQGLEFLIYFQGNSAPDKSGLPSDRFSAERTGGSVSTLTIQRTQQEDSAVYLCASSSSGGGGNTIYFGEGSWLTVV.

The table lists this clone with a count of one. The V call is TRBV4-1, the J call TRBJ2-5; a possible D gene is TRBD2 (6 bases). V lost 4 bases to trimming and J lost 2 bases, with 17 bases between them. CDR3 length equals 16 residues. CDR1 is MGHRA and CDR2 is YSYEKL in the germline V gene. DNA for the CDR3: TGCGCCAGCAGCCGCCAGCGGGTAGGAGGTCAAGAGACCCAGTACTTC. It specifies CASSRQRVGGQETQYF.

This chain connects TRBV5-4 to TRBJ2-1; no firm D call. The CDR3 covers 16 residues. The V end was cut by 0 bases, the J end by 0 bases, with 10 bases between. In germline, CDR1 is SGHNT, CDR2 YYREEE (reference sequence). CDR3 in DNA: TGTGCCAGCAGCTTGGGGGTCACGAGCTCCTACAATGAGCAGTTCTTC. It is translated as CASSLGVTSSYNEQFF.

The V gene is TRBV13, the J gene TRBJ2-1; no firm D call. The germline gives CDR1 PRHDT, CDR2 FYEKMQ (reference sequence). V was trimmed by 4 bases and J by 1 base, leaving 5 bases between them. This CDR3 comprises 13 residues. The CDR3 region has the DNA TGTGCCAGCAGCTCCCTTTCCTACAATGAGCAGTTCTTC. Translating it yields CASSSLSYNEQFF.

The chain's CDR3 is CASASGTSGRANVQETQYF. In nucleotides, the CDR3 is TGTGCCAGCGCCAGTGGGACTAGCGGGAGGGCCAACGTCCAAGAGACCCAGTACTTC. The rearrangement uses TRBV21-1 and TRBJ2-5; the listed D gene, TRBD2, was not tested against the DNA. TRBV21-1 is tagged as a pseudogene. There are 19 residues in the CDR3.

This rearrangement joins TRBV2 to TRBJ2-1; possibly TRBD1 for D (6 bases). Germline assignment: CDR1 SNHLY and CDR2 FYNNEI. Trimming pared 6 bases from V and 12 bases from J, leaving 21 bases between. CDR3 length equals 14 residues. CDR3 in amino acids: CASRLSRDILGQFF. CDR3 DNA: TGTGCCAGCAGACTGTCCCGGGACATTCTCGGGCAGTTCTTC.

The rearrangement uses TRBV7-9 and TRBJ1-4; no clear D gene. CDR1 and CDR2 (germline): SEHNR, FQNEAQ (reference sequence). V dropped 1 base and J dropped 6 bases, with 12 bases sitting between them. The CDR3 spans 15 residues. The CDR3 DNA reads TGTGCCAGCAGCTTAGGCACAGTGAGGCATGAAAAACTGTTTTTT. It codes for CASSLGTVRHEKLFF.

The rearrangement links TRBV29-1 to TRBJ2-3; D uncertain. V was clipped by 8 bases and J by 2 bases, with 14 bases between them. CDR1 is SQVTM and CDR2 is ANQGSEA in the germline V gene. CDR3 length: 13 amino acids. CDR3 loop: CSLAPRHTDTQYF. The DNA for the CDR3 is TGCAGCCTCGCACCGCGGCACACAGATACGCAGTATTTT.

The chain combines TRBV10-3 with TRBJ1-3, with D possibly matching TRBD1 (5 bases). Trimming took 11 bases from V and 4 from J, leaving 18 bases between them. The CDR3 loop spans 14 amino acids. The germline gives CDR1 ENHRY, CDR2 SYGVKD. DNA for the CDR3: TGTGCCGTAGGGGACTCAACGACCGGAAACACCATATATTTT. Translation gives CAVGDSTTGNTIYF.

The gene calls are TRBV28 and TRBJ1-2; TRBD1 matches at 9 bases. With 6 bases clipped from V and 4 bases from J, the junction kept 9 bases outside the gene matches. Germline assignment: CDR1 MDHEN and CDR2 SYDVKM. The length of the CDR3 is 15 residues. The DNA for the CDR3 is TGTGCCAGCAGCTGGGGGGACAGGGAAATCTATGGCTACACCTTC. This codes for CASSWGDREIYGYTF.

The chain is built from TRBV11-2 and TRBJ2-5; 12 bases align to TRBD2. This CDR3 has 16 residues. Per the germline V gene, CDR1 is SGHAT and CDR2 is FQNNGV. V shed 6 bases and J 4 bases; nucleotides not matched to a gene: 9. CDR3: CASSRRLAGVPETQYF. CDR3 nucleotides: TGTGCCAGCAGTCGGAGACTAGCGGGGGTCCCAGAGACCCAGTACTTC.

The chain employs TRBV7-9 and TRBJ2-2; TRBD2 matches at 14 bases. Per germline, CDR1 SEHNR and CDR2 FQNEAQ (reference sequence). The CDR3 runs to 16 residues. Unmatched junction bases numbered 4, after V lost 5 bases and J lost 5 bases. In DNA, the CDR3 is TGTGCCAGCAGCACGGGACTAGCGGGAGATACCGGGGAGCTGTTTTTT. Residues: CASSTGLAGDTGELFF.